This TCR beta chain was identified during a study of T-cell memory formation after mild COVID-19. Study overall: The two donors had largely donor-specific TCR clusters. Study observations and caveats: Contracting clones localized mainly to CM and EM when CD4+ and mainly to EMRA when CD8+. Pre-infection memory showed some responding clones, and this suggested that cross-reactive memory joined. SARS-CoV-2 specificity of second-wave clones peaking day 37 was unconfirmed.

In TCRdb, the 5' RACE reads were re-called with MiXCR into one record per CDR3 protein. The sample records about 360,000 distinct CDR3 sequences, 13% to 15% being singletons. Trimming took off 0 bases at V and 0 bases at J, with 9 bases between the two ends. Germline V CDR1 and CDR2: MNHEY, SVGEGT. This CDR3 region has 15 residues. This clonotype was seen more than once but under ten times. Antigen: not known. What was sequenced was PBMCs or a T cell subset sorted from them (not recorded which). This receptor was taken from a man between 18 and 29 years old who had mild COVID-19 (a few samples of this study predate the infection). Cell type and time point are not known. This chain connects TRBV6-2 or TRBV6-3 to TRBJ2-7; D is perhaps TRBD1 (5 bases). The CDR3 nucleotides are TGTGCCAGCAGTTACTCCGACAGTCCCTCCTACGAGCAGTACGTC. This encodes CASSYSDSPSYEQYV.